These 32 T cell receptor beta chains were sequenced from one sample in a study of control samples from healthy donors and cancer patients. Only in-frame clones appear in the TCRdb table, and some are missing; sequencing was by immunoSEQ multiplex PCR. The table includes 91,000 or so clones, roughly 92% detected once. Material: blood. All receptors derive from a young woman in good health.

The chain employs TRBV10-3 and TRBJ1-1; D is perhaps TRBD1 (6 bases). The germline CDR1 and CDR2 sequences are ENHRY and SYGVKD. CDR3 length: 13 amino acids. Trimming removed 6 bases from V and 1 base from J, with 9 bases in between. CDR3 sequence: CAISPGQNTEAFF. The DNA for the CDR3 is TGTGCCATCAGCCCGGGACAGAACACTGAAGCTTTCTTT.

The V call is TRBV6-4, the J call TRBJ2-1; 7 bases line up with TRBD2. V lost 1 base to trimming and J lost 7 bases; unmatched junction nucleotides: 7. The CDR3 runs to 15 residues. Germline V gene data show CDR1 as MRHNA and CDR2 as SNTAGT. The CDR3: CASSDLVGGRNEQFF. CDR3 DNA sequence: TGTGCCAGCAGTGACTTGGTGGGGGGGAGGAATGAGCAGTTCTTC.

Here the CDR3 DNA reads TGTGCCAGCTCACCTTGGCAGAACTCCTACGAGCAGTACTTC. This codes for CASSPWQNSYEQYF. J is TRBJ2-7 and V is TRBV18; D gene unclear. There are 14 residues in the CDR3. The V gene's germline CDR1 is KGHSH and CDR2 LQKENI. V lost 3 bases and J 0 bases, leaving 9 bases between the germline ends.

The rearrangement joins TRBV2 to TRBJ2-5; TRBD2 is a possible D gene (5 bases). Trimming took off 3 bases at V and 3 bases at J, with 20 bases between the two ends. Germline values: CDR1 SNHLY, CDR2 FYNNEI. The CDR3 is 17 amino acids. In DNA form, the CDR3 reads TGTGCCAGCAGTGAGTCTCCGGGGTACGTTTCGAAAGAGACCCAGTACTTC. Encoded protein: CASSESPGYVSKETQYF.

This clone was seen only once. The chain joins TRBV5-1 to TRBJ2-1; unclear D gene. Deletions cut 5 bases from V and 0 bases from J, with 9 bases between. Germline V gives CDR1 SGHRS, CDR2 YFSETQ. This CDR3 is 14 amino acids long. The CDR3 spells CASSPSASYNEQFF. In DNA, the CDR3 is TGCGCCAGCAGTCCCAGCGCCTCCTACAATGAGCAGTTCTTC.

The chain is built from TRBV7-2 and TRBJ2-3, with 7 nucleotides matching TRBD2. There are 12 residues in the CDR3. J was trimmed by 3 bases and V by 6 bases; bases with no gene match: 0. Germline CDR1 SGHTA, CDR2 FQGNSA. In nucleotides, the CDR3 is TGTGCCAGCAGGGGAGGGACAGATACGCAGTATTTT. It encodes CASRGGTDTQYF.

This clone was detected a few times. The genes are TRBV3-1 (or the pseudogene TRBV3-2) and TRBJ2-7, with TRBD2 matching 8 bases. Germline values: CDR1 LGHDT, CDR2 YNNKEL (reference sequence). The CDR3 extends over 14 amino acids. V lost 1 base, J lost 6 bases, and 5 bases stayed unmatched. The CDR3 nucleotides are TGTGCCAGCAGCCAAGCCAGGACTAGCCGCGAGCAGTACTTC. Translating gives CASSQARTSREQYF.

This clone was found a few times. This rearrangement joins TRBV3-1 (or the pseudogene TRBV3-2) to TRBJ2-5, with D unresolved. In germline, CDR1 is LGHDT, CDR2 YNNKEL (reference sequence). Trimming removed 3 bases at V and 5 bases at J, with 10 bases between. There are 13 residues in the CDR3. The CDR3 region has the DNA TGTGCCAGCAGCCACGTTACGAAGGAGACCCAGTACTTC. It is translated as CASSHVTKETQYF.

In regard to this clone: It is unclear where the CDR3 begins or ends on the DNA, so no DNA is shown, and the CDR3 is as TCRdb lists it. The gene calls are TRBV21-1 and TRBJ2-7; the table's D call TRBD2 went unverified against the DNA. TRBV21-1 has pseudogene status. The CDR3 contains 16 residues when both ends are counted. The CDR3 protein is CASSKVGGGAIYEQYF.

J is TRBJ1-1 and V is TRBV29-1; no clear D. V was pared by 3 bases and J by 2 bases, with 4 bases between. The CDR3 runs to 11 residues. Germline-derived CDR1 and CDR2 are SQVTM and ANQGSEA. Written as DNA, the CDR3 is TGCAGCGTTGATCCTAACACTGAAGCTTTCTTT. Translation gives CSVDPNTEAFF.

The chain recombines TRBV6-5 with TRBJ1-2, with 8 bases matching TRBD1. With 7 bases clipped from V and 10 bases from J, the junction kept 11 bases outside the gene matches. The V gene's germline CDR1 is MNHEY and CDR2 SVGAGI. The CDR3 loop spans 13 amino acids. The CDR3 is CASTDRTGPPYTF. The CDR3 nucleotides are TGTGCCAGCACAGATCGGACAGGGCCCCCCTACACCTTC.

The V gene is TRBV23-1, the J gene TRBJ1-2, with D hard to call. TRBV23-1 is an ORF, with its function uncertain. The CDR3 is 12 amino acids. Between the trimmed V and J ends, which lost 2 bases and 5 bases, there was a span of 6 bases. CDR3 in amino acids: CASSQDTYGYTF. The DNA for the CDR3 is TGCGCCAGCAGTCAAGACACGTATGGCTACACCTTC.

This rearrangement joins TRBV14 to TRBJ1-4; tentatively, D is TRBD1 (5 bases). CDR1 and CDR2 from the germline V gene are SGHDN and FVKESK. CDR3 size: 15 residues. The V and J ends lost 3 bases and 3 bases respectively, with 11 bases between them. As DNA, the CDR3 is TGTGCCAGCAGCCACCTGGGGGGTGCTAATGAAAAACTGTTTTTT. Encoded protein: CASSHLGGANEKLFF.

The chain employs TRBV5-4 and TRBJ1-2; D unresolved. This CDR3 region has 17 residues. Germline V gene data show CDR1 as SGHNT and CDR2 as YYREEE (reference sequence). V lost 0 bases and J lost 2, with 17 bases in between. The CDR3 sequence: CASSLGRPGSNNYGYTF. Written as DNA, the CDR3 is TGTGCCAGCAGCTTGGGCCGTCCCGGGTCTAACAACTATGGCTACACCTTC.

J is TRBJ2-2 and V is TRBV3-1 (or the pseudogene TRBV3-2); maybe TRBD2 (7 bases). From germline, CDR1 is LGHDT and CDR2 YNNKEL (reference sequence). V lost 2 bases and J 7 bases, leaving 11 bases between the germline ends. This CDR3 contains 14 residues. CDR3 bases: TGTGCCAGCAGCCAAAGGGGGGGCGGCGGGGAGCTGTTTTTT. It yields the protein CASSQRGGGGELFF.

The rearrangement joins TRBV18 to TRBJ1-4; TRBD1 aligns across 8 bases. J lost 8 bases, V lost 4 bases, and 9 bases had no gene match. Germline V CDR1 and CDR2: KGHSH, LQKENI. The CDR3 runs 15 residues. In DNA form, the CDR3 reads TGTGCCAGCTCACTAATGACAGGGGAAAGGGAAAAACTGTTTTTT. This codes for CASSLMTGEREKLFF.

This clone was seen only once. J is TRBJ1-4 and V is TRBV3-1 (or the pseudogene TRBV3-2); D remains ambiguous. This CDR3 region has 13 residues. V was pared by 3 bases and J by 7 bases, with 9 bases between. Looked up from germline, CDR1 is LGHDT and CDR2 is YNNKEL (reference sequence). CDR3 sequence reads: CASSQARAEKLFF. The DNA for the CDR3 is TGTGCCAGCAGCCAGGCGCGGGCTGAAAAACTGTTTTTT.

CDR3 amino acids: CASSLQGGDQPQHF. The CDR3 DNA reads as TGTGCCAGCAGCTTACAGGGTGGAGATCAGCCCCAGCATTTT. The rearrangement joins TRBV5-4 to TRBJ1-5, with D perhaps TRBD1 (6 bases). This CDR3 has 14 residues. V lost 2 bases to trimming and J lost 5 bases, with 11 bases between them. In germline, CDR1 is SGHNT, CDR2 YYREEE (reference sequence).

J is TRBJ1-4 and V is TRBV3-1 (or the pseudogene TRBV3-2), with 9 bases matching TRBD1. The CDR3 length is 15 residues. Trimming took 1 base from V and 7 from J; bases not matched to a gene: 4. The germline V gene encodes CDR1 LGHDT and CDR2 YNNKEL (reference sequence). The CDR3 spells CASSQGQGGSEKLFF. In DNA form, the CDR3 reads TGTGCCAGCAGCCAAGGACAGGGGGGAAGTGAAAAACTGTTTTTT.

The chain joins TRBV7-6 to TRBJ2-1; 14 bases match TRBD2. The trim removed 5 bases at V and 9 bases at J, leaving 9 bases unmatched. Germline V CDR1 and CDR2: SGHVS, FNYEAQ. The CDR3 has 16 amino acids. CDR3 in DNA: TGTGCCAGCAGCCCGGGGACGGGACTAGCGGGAGCTGAGCAGTTCTTC. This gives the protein CASSPGTGLAGAEQFF.

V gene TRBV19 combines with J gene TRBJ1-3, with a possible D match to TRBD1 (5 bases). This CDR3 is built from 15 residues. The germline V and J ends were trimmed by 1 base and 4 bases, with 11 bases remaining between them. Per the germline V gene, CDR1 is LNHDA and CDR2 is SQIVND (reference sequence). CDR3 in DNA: TGTGCCAGTAGTATAGCGTCGGGGCCAGGAAACACCATATATTTT. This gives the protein CASSIASGPGNTIYF.

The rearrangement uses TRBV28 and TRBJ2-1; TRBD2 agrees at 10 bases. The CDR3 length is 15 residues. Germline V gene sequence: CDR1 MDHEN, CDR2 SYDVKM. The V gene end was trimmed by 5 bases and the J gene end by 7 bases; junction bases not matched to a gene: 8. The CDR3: CASSVAGGGANEQFF. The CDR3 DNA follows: TGTGCCAGCAGTGTAGCGGGAGGAGGGGCGAATGAGCAGTTCTTC.

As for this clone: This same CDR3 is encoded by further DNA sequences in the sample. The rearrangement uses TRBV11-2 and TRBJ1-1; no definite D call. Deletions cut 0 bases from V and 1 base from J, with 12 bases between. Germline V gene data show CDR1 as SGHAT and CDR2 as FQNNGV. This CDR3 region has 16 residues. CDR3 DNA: TGTGCCAGCAGCTTAGATCTAAGTCAGCCGAACACTGAAGCTTTCTTT. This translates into CASSLDLSQPNTEAFF.

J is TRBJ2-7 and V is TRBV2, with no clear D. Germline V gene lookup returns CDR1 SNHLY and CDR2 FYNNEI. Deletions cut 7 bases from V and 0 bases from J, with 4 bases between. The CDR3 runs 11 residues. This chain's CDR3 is CASKGSYEQYF. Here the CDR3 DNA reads TGTGCCAGCAAGGGCTCCTACGAGCAGTACTTC. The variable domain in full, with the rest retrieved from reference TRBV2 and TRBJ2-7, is EPEVTQTPSHQVTQMGQEVILRCVPISNHLYFYWYRQILGQKVEFLVSFYNNEISEKSEIFDDQFSVERPDGSNFTLKIRSTKLEDSAMYFCASKGSYEQYFGPGTRLTVT.

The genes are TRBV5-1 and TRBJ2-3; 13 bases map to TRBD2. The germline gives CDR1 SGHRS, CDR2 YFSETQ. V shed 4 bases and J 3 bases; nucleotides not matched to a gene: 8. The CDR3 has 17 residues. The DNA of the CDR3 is TGCGCCAGCAGCCACCGGACTAGCGGGAGAGGTACAGATACGCAGTATTTT. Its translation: CASSHRTSGRGTDTQYF.

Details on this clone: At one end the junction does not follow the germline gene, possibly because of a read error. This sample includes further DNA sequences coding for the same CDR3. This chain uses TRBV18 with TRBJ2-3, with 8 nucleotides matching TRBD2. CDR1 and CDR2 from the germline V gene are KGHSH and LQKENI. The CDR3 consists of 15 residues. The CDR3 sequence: CASSPSSGRGDTQYF. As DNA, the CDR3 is TGCGCCAGCTCACCATCCAGCGGGAGAGGAGATACGCAGTATTTT. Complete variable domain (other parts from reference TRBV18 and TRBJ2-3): NAGVMQNPRHLVRRRGQEARLRCSPMKGHSHVYWYRQLPEEGLKFMVYLQKENIIDESGMPKERFSAEFPKEGPSILRIQQVVRGDSAAYFCASSPSSGRGDTQYFGPGTRLTVL.

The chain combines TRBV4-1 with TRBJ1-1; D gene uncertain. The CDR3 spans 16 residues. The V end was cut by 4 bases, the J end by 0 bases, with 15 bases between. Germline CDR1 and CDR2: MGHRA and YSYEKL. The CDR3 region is CASSLTGRVMNTEAFF. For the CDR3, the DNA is TGCGCCAGCAGCCTAACCGGACGAGTTATGAACACTGAAGCTTTCTTT.

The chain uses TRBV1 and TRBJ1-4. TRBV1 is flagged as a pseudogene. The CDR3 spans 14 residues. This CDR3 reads CTSSQGRGPSELFF. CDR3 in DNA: TGCACCAGCAGCCAAGGGAGGGGCCCGAGCGAACTGTTTTTT.

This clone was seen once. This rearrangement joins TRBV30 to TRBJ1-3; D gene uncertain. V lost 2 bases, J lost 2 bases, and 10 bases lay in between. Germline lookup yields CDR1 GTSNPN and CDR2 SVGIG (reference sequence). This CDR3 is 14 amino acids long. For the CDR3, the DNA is TGTGCCTGGAGTACCTCCGGGCCTGGAAACACCATATATTTT. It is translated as CAWSTSGPGNTIYF.

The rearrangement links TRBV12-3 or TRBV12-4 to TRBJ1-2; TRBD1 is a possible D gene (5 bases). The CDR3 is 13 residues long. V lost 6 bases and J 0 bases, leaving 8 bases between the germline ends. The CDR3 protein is CASSKQANYGYTF. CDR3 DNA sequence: TGTGCCAGCAGCAAACAGGCTAACTATGGCTACACCTTC.

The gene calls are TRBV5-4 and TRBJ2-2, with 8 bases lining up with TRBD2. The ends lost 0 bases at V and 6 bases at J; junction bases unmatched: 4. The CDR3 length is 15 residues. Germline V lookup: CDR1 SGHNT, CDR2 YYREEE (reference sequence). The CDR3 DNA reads TGTGCCAGCAGCTTGGCAGCGGGGGAGGCCGGGGAGCTGTTTTTT. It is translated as CASSLAAGEAGELFF.

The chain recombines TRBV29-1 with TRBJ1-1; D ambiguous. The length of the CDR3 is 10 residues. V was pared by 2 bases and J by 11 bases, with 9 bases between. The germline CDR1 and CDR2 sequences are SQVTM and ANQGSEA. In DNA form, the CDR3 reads TGCAGCGTTGAACCAGCGGCCGCTTTCTTT. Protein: CSVEPAAAFF.